These T cell receptor beta chains were read from a single sample in a study of T cell responses to AZD1222 COVID-19 vaccine. Sequencing used immunoSEQ multiplex PCR; TCRdb keeps in-frame clones, though not all of them. This table has some 54,000 clones, nearly 90% appearing once. Sample: peripheral blood, taken on day 0 of AZD1222 vaccination. Source of these receptors: an adult in good health. Both conserved end residues are part of each CDR3. The order of the fields is D gene, V gene, clone size, J gene, CDR3 length, CDR3 protein, CDR3 DNA. A D gene is named only where the DNA matches it firmly. Where a row states a size, it is once, few, many or the class of an expanded clone; other rows omit it.

D gene: -
V gene: TRBV6-5
clone size: -
J gene: TRBJ1-1
CDR3 length: 14
CDR3 protein: CASTVTGGGTEAFF
CDR3 DNA: TGTGCCAGCACCGTAACGGGCGGCGGCACTGAAGCTTTCTTT

D gene: TRBD1
V gene: TRBV7-6
clone size: -
J gene: TRBJ2-3
CDR3 length: 16
CDR3 protein: CASSLAGQGVSDTQYF
CDR3 DNA: TGTGCCAGCAGCTTAGCGGGACAGGGGGTATCAGATACGCAGTATTTT

D gene: -
V gene: TRBV6-2/TRBV6-3
clone size: -
J gene: TRBJ2-1
CDR3 length: 13
CDR3 protein: CASSYGGPYEQFF
CDR3 DNA: TGTGCCAGCAGTTACGGGGGGCCCTATGAGCAGTTCTTC

D gene: -
V gene: TRBV19
clone size: -
J gene: TRBJ1-4
CDR3 length: 15
CDR3 protein: CASSIDKLRNEKLFF
CDR3 DNA: TGTGCCAGTAGTATAGATAAACTGAGGAATGAAAAACTGTTTTTT

D gene: TRBD1
V gene: TRBV4-2
clone size: -
J gene: TRBJ2-2
CDR3 length: 15
CDR3 protein: CASSQGDRDTGELFF
CDR3 DNA: TGTGCCAGCAGCCAAGGGGACAGGGACACCGGGGAGCTGTTTTTT

D gene: -
V gene: TRBV6-5
clone size: -
J gene: TRBJ1-4
CDR3 length: 15
CDR3 protein: CASSSGRAQSEKLFF
CDR3 DNA: TGTGCCAGCAGTTCGGGGCGGGCACAAAGTGAAAAACTGTTTTTT

D gene: TRBD1
V gene: TRBV4-1
clone size: -
J gene: TRBJ2-7
CDR3 length: 12
CDR3 protein: CASSRDRGWLYF
CDR3 DNA: TGCGCCAGCAGCCGGGACAGGGGGTGGCTGTACTTC

D gene: TRBD2
V gene: TRBV5-1
clone size: once
J gene: TRBJ2-3
CDR3 length: 14
CDR3 protein: CASSGGTITDTQYF
CDR3 DNA: TGCGCCAGCAGCGGCGGGACTATCACAGATACGCAGTATTTT

D gene: -
V gene: TRBV19
clone size: once
J gene: TRBJ1-1
CDR3 length: 13
CDR3 protein: CASSLLGNTEAFF
CDR3 DNA: TGTGCCAGTAGTCTGCTGGGGAACACTGAAGCTTTCTTT

D gene: TRBD1
V gene: TRBV7-9
clone size: -
J gene: TRBJ2-7
CDR3 length: 17
CDR3 protein: CASSIFLDRVGSSEQYF
CDR3 DNA: TGTGCCAGCAGCATTTTTTTGGACAGGGTCGGATCGTCCGAGCAGTACTTC

D gene: -
V gene: TRBV4-2
clone size: -
J gene: TRBJ2-2
CDR3 length: 14
CDR3 protein: CASSRLGSTGELFF
CDR3 DNA: TGTGCCAGCAGCCGACTGGGGTCCACCGGGGAGCTGTTTTTT

D gene: TRBD2
V gene: TRBV13
clone size: -
J gene: TRBJ2-1
CDR3 length: 15
CDR3 protein: CASSPGGAGDNEQFF
CDR3 DNA: TGTGCCAGCAGCCCGGGGGGGGCGGGGGACAATGAGCAGTTCTTC

D gene: TRBD1
V gene: TRBV5-1
clone size: -
J gene: TRBJ2-7
CDR3 length: 15
CDR3 protein: CASSLANPGTGGEYF
CDR3 DNA: TGCGCCAGCAGCTTGGCCAACCCCGGGACAGGGGGTGAGTACTTC

D gene: -
V gene: TRBV5-5
clone size: -
J gene: TRBJ1-6
CDR3 length: 14
CDR3 protein: CASSLGGGNSPLHF
CDR3 DNA: TGTGCCAGCAGCTTAGGAGGGGGTAATTCACCCCTCCACTTT

D gene: TRBD2
V gene: TRBV5-1
clone size: -
J gene: TRBJ2-1
CDR3 length: 16
CDR3 protein: CASSLMAGGPGGEQFF
CDR3 DNA: TGCGCCAGCAGCTTGATGGCGGGGGGGCCCGGCGGTGAGCAGTTCTTC

D gene: TRBD1
V gene: TRBV25-1
clone size: -
J gene: TRBJ1-6
CDR3 length: 15
CDR3 protein: CASSGDTGAVSPLHF
CDR3 DNA: TGTGCCAGCAGCGGGGATACAGGGGCGGTTTCACCCCTCCACTTT

D gene: TRBD1
V gene: TRBV7-8
clone size: -
J gene: TRBJ2-7
CDR3 length: 14
CDR3 protein: CASSFQGASYEQYF
CDR3 DNA: TGTGCCAGCAGCTTTCAGGGGGCCTCCTACGAGCAGTACTTC

D gene: TRBD1
V gene: TRBV19
clone size: -
J gene: TRBJ1-3
CDR3 length: 15
CDR3 protein: CATGAGGNSGNTIYF
CDR3 DNA: TGTGCCACAGGGGCAGGGGGAAACTCTGGAAACACCATATATTTT

D gene: TRBD1
V gene: TRBV9
clone size: -
J gene: TRBJ2-1
CDR3 length: 14
CDR3 protein: CASSTGGRGNEQFF
CDR3 DNA: TGTGCCAGCAGCACAGGGGGCCGAGGGAATGAGCAGTTCTTC

D gene: -
V gene: TRBV7-8
clone size: -
J gene: TRBJ1-1
CDR3 length: 13
CDR3 protein: CASSFERDTEAFF
CDR3 DNA: TGTGCCAGCAGCTTCGAGCGAGACACTGAAGCTTTCTTT

D gene: -
V gene: TRBV27
clone size: -
J gene: TRBJ2-7
CDR3 length: 15
CDR3 protein: CASSLSGRVRGEQYF
CDR3 DNA: TGTGCCAGCAGTTTATCCGGCAGGGTGAGGGGCGAGCAGTACTTC

D gene: TRBD1
V gene: TRBV5-1
clone size: -
J gene: TRBJ1-5
CDR3 length: 15
CDR3 protein: CASRFGQDPYQPQHF
CDR3 DNA: TGCGCCAGCAGGTTCGGACAGGACCCTTATCAGCCCCAGCATTTT

D gene: -
V gene: TRBV28
clone size: -
J gene: TRBJ2-7
CDR3 length: 12
CDR3 protein: CASSLDRNEQYF
CDR3 DNA: TGTGCCAGCAGTTTAGACCGGAACGAGCAGTACTTC

D gene: TRBD1
V gene: TRBV28
clone size: once
J gene: TRBJ1-2
CDR3 length: 14
CDR3 protein: CATIENDRGRGYTF
CDR3 DNA: TGTGCCACCATTGAAAATGACAGGGGGCGAGGCTACACCTTC

D gene: -
V gene: TRBV6-5
clone size: -
J gene: TRBJ1-1
CDR3 length: 13
CDR3 protein: CASNFGGNTEAFF
CDR3 DNA: TGTGCCAGCAATTTCGGGGGGAACACTGAAGCTTTCTTT

D gene: -
V gene: TRBV7-2
clone size: -
J gene: TRBJ2-7
CDR3 length: 14
CDR3 protein: CASSRNQGAHEQYF
CDR3 DNA: TGTGCCAGCAGCCGCAATCAGGGTGCCCACGAGCAGTACTTC

D gene: -
V gene: TRBV14
clone size: -
J gene: TRBJ1-1
CDR3 length: 12
CDR3 protein: CASSLEDFEAFF
CDR3 DNA: TGTGCCAGCAGCCTAGAAGACTTTGAAGCTTTCTTT

D gene: -
V gene: TRBV5-1
clone size: -
J gene: TRBJ1-3
CDR3 length: 16
CDR3 protein: CASSWDIPYSGNTIYF
CDR3 DNA: TGCGCCAGCAGCTGGGACATCCCCTACTCTGGAAACACCATATATTTT

D gene: -
V gene: TRBV5-4
clone size: -
J gene: TRBJ2-5
CDR3 length: 15
CDR3 protein: CASSPLIGNQETQYF
CDR3 DNA: TGTGCCAGCAGCCCCCTTATAGGGAACCAAGAGACCCAGTACTTC

D gene: TRBD1
V gene: TRBV6-5
clone size: -
J gene: TRBJ1-5
CDR3 length: 15
CDR3 protein: CASSRTGTGNQPQHF
CDR3 DNA: TGTGCCAGCAGTCGGACAGGGACGGGCAATCAGCCCCAGCATTTT

D gene: -
V gene: TRBV3-1/TRBV3-2
clone size: -
J gene: TRBJ2-3
CDR3 length: 13
CDR3 protein: CASSRKVTDTQYF
CDR3 DNA: TGTGCCAGCAGCCGGAAGGTAACAGATACGCAGTATTTT

D gene: -
V gene: TRBV27
clone size: -
J gene: TRBJ1-2
CDR3 length: 15
CDR3 protein: CASSLSWGPNYGYTF
CDR3 DNA: TGTGCCAGCAGTTTATCTTGGGGACCGAACTATGGCTACACCTTC

D gene: -
V gene: TRBV20-1
clone size: -
J gene: TRBJ2-7
CDR3 length: 13
CDR3 protein: CSASGRATYEQYF
CDR3 DNA: TGCAGTGCTAGTGGCAGGGCGACCTACGAGCAGTACTTC

D gene: -
V gene: TRBV9
clone size: once
J gene: TRBJ1-2
CDR3 length: 15
CDR3 protein: CASSVVTASRGGYTF
CDR3 DNA: TGTGCCAGCAGCGTAGTTACGGCCTCGCGGGGTGGCTACACCTTC

D gene: TRBD1
V gene: TRBV6-2/TRBV6-3
clone size: -
J gene: TRBJ1-1
CDR3 length: 16
CDR3 protein: CASSSSFGQGDTEAFF
CDR3 DNA: TGTGCCAGCAGTTCCTCCTTCGGACAGGGCGACACTGAAGCTTTCTTT

D gene: -
V gene: TRBV12-3/TRBV12-4
clone size: -
J gene: TRBJ2-7
CDR3 length: 11
CDR3 protein: CASSLGYEQYF
CDR3 DNA: TGTGCCAGCAGTTTAGGTTACGAGCAGTACTTC

D gene: -
V gene: TRBV2
clone size: -
J gene: TRBJ2-7
CDR3 length: 12
CDR3 protein: CASSGPGYEQYF
CDR3 DNA: TGTGCCAGCAGTGGGCCTGGCTACGAGCAGTACTTC

D gene: -
V gene: TRBV5-1
clone size: -
J gene: TRBJ1-1
CDR3 length: 13
CDR3 protein: CASRGGVNTEAFF
CDR3 DNA: TGCGCCAGCAGAGGGGGGGTCAACACTGAAGCTTTCTTT

D gene: -
V gene: TRBV7-6
clone size: -
J gene: TRBJ2-3
CDR3 length: 15
CDR3 protein: CASSLVGGGTDTQYF
CDR3 DNA: TGTGCCAGCAGCTTAGTAGGGGGAGGCACAGATACGCAGTATTTT

D gene: -
V gene: TRBV14
clone size: -
J gene: TRBJ1-1
CDR3 length: 13
CDR3 protein: CASSQERNTEAFF
CDR3 DNA: TGTGCCAGCAGCCAAGAACGGAACACTGAAGCTTTCTTT

D gene: -
V gene: TRBV6-2/TRBV6-3
clone size: -
J gene: TRBJ1-5
CDR3 length: 13
CDR3 protein: CASTPRISVPQHF
CDR3 DNA: TGTGCCAGCACCCCGCGTATATCGGTACCCCAGCATTTT

D gene: -
V gene: TRBV19
clone size: -
J gene: TRBJ2-5
CDR3 length: 14
CDR3 protein: CASSTYRDPGTQYF
CDR3 DNA: TGTGCCAGTAGTACCTACAGGGACCCGGGGACCCAGTACTTC

D gene: TRBD1
V gene: TRBV7-2
clone size: -
J gene: TRBJ1-4
CDR3 length: 14
CDR3 protein: CASSPRQGGEKLFF
CDR3 DNA: TGTGCCAGCAGCCCACGACAGGGAGGAGAAAAACTGTTTTTT

D gene: TRBD1
V gene: TRBV6-5
clone size: -
J gene: TRBJ2-1
CDR3 length: 14
CDR3 protein: CASTRTGLMNEQFF
CDR3 DNA: TGTGCCAGCACCCGGACAGGTTTAATGAATGAGCAGTTCTTC

D gene: TRBD1
V gene: TRBV20-1
clone size: -
J gene: TRBJ2-5
CDR3 length: 13
CDR3 protein: CSASPSGGETQYF
CDR3 DNA: TGCAGTGCTAGTCCGTCAGGGGGAGAGACCCAGTACTTC

D gene: TRBD1
V gene: TRBV13
clone size: once
J gene: TRBJ1-6
CDR3 length: 14
CDR3 protein: CASSSGTGNSPLHF
CDR3 DNA: TGTGCCAGCAGCTCGGGGACAGGGAACTCACCCCTCCACTTT

D gene: TRBD2
V gene: TRBV9
clone size: -
J gene: TRBJ2-4
CDR3 length: 17
CDR3 protein: CASSPHGGAVAKNIQYF
CDR3 DNA: TGTGCCAGCAGCCCGCACGGGGGGGCGGTGGCCAAAAACATTCAGTACTTC

D gene: TRBD1
V gene: TRBV5-6
clone size: few
J gene: TRBJ1-2
CDR3 length: 14
CDR3 protein: CASSFTGGRYGYTF
CDR3 DNA: TGTGCCAGCAGCTTTACAGGGGGCCGCTATGGCTACACCTTC

D gene: TRBD1
V gene: TRBV5-6
clone size: -
J gene: TRBJ2-2
CDR3 length: 17
CDR3 protein: CASSLFGTALNTGELFF
CDR3 DNA: TGTGCCAGCAGCTTGTTCGGGACAGCTCTGAACACCGGGGAGCTGTTTTTT

D gene: -
V gene: TRBV5-5
clone size: once
J gene: TRBJ1-5
CDR3 length: 15
CDR3 protein: CASSLGGNSNQPQHF
CDR3 DNA: TGTGCCAGCAGCTTGGGGGGAAATAGCAATCAGCCCCAGCATTTT

D gene: -
V gene: TRBV3-1/TRBV3-2
clone size: -
J gene: TRBJ2-7
CDR3 length: 15
CDR3 protein: CASSQESGGSYEQYF
CDR3 DNA: TGTGCCAGCAGCCAAGAGTCCGGCGGTTCCTACGAGCAGTACTTC

D gene: TRBD1
V gene: TRBV29-1
clone size: once
J gene: TRBJ2-5
CDR3 length: 14
CDR3 protein: CSVQGASRQETQYF
CDR3 DNA: TGCAGCGTCCAGGGGGCTTCCCGACAAGAGACCCAGTACTTC

D gene: -
V gene: TRBV5-1
clone size: few
J gene: TRBJ2-1
CDR3 length: 14
CDR3 protein: CASSVELPYNEQFF
CDR3 DNA: TGCGCCAGCAGCGTCGAGTTACCCTACAATGAGCAGTTCTTC

D gene: -
V gene: TRBV29-1
clone size: few
J gene: TRBJ1-2
CDR3 length: 13
CDR3 protein: CSDEVGGSAGYTF
CDR3 DNA: TGCAGCGACGAGGTGGGGGGGTCGGCTGGCTACACCTTC

D gene: TRBD1
V gene: TRBV5-1
clone size: -
J gene: TRBJ2-7
CDR3 length: 14
CDR3 protein: CASSLEGQGYEQYF
CDR3 DNA: TGCGCCAGCAGCTTGGAGGGACAGGGATACGAGCAGTACTTC

D gene: -
V gene: TRBV6-4
clone size: -
J gene: TRBJ1-6
CDR3 length: 17
CDR3 protein: CASSPSDVSSYNSPLHF
CDR3 DNA: TGTGCCAGCAGCCCGAGTGATGTGAGCTCCTATAATTCACCCCTCCACTTT

D gene: TRBD1
V gene: TRBV2
clone size: -
J gene: TRBJ2-5
CDR3 length: 13
CDR3 protein: CASSRTGGETQYF
CDR3 DNA: TGTGCCAGCAGTAGGACAGGGGGGGAGACCCAGTACTTC

D gene: -
V gene: TRBV19
clone size: few
J gene: TRBJ1-3
CDR3 length: 12
CDR3 protein: CASSPTLGTIYF
CDR3 DNA: TGTGCCAGTAGTCCAACGTTGGGGACCATATATTTT

D gene: -
V gene: TRBV18
clone size: -
J gene: TRBJ1-2
CDR3 length: 15
CDR3 protein: CASSPPERLIYGYTF
CDR3 DNA: TGTGCCAGCTCACCACCAGAACGGTTAATCTATGGCTACACCTTC